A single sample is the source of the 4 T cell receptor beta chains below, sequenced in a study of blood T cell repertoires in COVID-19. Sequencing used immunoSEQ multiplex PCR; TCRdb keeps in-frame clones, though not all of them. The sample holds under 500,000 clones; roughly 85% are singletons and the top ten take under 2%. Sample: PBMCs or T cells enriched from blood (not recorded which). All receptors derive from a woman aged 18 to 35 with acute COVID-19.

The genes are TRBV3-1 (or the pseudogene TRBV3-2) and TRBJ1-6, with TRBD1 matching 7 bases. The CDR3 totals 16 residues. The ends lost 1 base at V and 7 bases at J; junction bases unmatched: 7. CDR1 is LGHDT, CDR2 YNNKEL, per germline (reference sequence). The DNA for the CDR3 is TGTGCCAGCAGCCAAGTACAGGGGTATGCGAATTCACCCCTCCACTTT. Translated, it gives CASSQVQGYANSPLHF.

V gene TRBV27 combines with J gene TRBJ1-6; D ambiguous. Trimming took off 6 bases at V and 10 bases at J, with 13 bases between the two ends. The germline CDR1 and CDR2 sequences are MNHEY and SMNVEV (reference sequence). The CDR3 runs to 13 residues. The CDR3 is CASRSPGNSPLHF. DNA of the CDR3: TGTGCCAGCAGATCCCCGGGGAACTCACCCCTCCACTTT.

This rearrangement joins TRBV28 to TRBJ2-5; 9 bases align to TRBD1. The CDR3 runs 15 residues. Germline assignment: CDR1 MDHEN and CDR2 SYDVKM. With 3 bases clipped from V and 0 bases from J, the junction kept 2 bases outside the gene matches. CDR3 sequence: CASSLDRGNQETQYF. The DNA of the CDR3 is TGTGCCAGCAGTTTGGACAGGGGAAACCAAGAGACCCAGTACTTC.

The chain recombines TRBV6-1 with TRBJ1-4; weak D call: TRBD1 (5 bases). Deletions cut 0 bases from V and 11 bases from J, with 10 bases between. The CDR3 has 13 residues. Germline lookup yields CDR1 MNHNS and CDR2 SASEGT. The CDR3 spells CASSEAQGSKLFF. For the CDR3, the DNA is TGTGCCAGCAGTGAAGCTCAGGGAAGTAAACTGTTTTTT.